This T cell receptor (beta chain) was found in a study of tumor-infiltrating lymphocytes in localized non-small cell lung cancer. Study-wide context: Several tumor histologies, both smoking statuses, and some post-neoadjuvant chemotherapy samples were included. Whole-study findings and limits: TCRbeta sequencing showed higher T cell infiltration in tumors than uninvolved lung. Technical variation could not be separated from intratumor heterogeneity here. No T-cell fraction difference was seen between IM1 and IM2 tumors.

The assay was immunoSEQ multiplex PCR, and TCRdb's table has in-frame clones only and misses some. Here the sample spans about 4,000 clones, about 70% being singletons. On this clone: Its specificity is not known.

This CDR3 contains 14 residues. Germline loops: CDR1 SGHRS, CDR2 YFSETQ. Trimming cost V 3 bases and J 1 base, with 10 bases left between them. This sequence originates from a human donor with non-small cell lung cancer. Sample: uninvolved lung tissue not adjacent to the tumor. The J gene is TRBJ2-5, the V gene TRBV5-1; D may be TRBD2 (5 bases). The CDR3 region is CASSYQAVQETQYF. The CDR3 nucleotides read TGCGCCAGCAGCTATCAAGCGGTCCAAGAGACCCAGTACTTC.